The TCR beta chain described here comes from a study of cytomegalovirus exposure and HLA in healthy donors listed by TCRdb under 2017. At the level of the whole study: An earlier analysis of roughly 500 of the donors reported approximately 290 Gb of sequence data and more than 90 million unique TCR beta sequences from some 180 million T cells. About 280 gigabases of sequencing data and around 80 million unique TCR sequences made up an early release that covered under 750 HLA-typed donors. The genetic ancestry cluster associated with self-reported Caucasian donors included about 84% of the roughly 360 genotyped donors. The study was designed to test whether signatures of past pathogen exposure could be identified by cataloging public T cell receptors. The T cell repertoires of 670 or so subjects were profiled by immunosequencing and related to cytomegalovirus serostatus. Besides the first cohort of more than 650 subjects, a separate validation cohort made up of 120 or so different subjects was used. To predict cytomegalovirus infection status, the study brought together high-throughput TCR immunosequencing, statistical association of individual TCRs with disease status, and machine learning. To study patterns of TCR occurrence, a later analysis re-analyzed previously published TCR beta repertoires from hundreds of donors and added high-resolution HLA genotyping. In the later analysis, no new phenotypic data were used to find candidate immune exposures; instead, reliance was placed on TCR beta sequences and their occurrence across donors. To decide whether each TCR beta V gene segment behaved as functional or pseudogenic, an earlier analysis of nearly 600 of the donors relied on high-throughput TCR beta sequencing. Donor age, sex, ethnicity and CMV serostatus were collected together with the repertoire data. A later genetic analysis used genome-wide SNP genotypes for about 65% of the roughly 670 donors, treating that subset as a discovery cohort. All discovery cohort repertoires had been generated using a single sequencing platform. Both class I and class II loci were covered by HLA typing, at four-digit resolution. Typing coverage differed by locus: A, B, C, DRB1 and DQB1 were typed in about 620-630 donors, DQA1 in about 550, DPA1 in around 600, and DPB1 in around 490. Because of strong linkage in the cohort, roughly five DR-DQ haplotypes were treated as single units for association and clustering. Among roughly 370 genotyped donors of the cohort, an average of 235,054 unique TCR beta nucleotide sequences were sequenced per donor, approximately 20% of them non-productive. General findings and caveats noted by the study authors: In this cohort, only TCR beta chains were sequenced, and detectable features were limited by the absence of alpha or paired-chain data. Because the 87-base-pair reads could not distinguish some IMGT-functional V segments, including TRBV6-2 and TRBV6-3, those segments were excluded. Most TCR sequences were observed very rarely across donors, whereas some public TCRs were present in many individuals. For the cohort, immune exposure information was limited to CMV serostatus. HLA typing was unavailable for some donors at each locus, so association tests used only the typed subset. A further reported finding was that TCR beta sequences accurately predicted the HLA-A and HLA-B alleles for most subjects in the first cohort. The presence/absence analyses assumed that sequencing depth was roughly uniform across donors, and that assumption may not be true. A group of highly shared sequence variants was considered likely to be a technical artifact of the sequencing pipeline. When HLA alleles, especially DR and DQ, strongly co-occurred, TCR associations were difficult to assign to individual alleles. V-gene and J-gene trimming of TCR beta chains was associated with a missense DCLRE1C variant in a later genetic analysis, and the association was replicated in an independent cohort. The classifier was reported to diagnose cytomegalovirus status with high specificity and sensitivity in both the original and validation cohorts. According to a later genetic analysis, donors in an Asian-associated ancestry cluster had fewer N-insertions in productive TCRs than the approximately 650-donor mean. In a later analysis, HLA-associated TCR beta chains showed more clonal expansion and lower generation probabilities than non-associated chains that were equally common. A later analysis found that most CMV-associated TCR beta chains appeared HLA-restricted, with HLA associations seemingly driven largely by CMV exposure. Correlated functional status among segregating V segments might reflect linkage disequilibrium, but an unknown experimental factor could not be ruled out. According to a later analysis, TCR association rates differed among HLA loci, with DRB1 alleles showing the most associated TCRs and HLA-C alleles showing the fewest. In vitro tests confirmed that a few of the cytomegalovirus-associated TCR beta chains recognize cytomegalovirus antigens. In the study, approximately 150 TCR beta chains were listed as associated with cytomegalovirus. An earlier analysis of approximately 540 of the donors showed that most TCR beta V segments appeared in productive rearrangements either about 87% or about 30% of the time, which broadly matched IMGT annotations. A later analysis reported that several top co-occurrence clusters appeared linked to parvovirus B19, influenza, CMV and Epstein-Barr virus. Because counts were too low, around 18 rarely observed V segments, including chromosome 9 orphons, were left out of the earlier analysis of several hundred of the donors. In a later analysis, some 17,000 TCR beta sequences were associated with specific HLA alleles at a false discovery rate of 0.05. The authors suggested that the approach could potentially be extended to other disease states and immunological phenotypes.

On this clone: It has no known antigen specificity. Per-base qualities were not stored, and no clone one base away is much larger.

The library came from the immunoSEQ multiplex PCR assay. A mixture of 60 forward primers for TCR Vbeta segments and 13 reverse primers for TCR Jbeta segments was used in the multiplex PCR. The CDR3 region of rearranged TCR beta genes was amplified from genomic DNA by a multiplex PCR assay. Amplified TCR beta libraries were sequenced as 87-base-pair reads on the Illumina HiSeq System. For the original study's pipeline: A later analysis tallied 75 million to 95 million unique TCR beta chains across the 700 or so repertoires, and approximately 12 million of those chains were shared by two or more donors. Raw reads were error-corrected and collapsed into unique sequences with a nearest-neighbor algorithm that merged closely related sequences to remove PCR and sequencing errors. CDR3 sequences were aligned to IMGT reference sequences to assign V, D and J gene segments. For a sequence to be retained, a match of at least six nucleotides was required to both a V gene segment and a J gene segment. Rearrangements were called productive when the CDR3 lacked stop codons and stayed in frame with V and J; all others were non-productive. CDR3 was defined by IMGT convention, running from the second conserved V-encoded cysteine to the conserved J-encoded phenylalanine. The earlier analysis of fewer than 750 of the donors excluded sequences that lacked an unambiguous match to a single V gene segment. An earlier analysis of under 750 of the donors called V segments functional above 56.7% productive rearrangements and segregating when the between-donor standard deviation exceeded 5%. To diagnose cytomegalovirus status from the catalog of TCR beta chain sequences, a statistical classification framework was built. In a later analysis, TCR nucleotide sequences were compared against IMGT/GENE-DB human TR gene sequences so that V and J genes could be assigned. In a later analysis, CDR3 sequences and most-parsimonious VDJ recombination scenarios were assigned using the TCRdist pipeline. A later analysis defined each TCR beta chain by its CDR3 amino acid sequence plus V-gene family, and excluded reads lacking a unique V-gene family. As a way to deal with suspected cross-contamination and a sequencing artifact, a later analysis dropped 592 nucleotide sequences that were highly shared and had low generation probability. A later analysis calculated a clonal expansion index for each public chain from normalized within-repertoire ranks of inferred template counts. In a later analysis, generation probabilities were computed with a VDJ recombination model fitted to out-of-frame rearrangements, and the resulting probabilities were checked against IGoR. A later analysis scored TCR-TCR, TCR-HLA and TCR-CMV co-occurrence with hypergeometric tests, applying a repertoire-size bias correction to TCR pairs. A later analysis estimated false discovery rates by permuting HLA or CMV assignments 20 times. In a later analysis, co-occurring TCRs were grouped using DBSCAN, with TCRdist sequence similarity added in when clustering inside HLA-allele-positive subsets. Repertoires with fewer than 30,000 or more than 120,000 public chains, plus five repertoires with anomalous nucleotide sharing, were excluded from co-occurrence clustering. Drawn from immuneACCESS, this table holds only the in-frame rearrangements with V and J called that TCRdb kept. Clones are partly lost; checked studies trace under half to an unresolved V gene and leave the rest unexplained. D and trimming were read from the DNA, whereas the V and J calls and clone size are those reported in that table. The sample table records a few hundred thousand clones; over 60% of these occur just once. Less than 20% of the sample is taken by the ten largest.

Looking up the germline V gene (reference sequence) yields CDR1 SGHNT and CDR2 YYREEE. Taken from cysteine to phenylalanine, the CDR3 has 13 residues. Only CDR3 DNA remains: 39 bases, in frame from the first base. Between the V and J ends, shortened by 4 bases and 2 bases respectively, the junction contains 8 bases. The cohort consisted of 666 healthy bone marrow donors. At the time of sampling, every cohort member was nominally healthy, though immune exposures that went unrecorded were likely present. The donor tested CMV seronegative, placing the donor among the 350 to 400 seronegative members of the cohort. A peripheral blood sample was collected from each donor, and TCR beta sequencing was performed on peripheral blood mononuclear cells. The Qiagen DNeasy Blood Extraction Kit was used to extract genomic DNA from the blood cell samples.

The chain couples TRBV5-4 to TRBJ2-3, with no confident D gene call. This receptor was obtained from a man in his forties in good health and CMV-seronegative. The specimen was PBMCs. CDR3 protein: CASSTVDTDTQYF. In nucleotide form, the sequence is TGTGCCAGCAGCACGGTCGACACAGATACGCAGTATTTT.